One TCR beta chain is described in this entry. This sample was taken from a study of T cell changes during pregnancy in multiple sclerosis. CDR1 and CDR2 from the germline V gene are LGHNA and YSLEER. This CDR3 is built from 16 residues. The junction had 7 bases not matched to a gene; V was cut back by 4 bases and J by 4 bases. The data were produced by immunoSEQ multiplex PCR, yet TCRdb's version contains in-frame clones alone and is incomplete. The sample lists 60,000 to 70,000 clones, roughly nine tenths seen once, with over 1% in the top ten. The sample in question was peripheral blood, obtained after pregnancy. The genes are TRBV4-3 and TRBJ2-1, with 10 bases identical to TRBD1. The source is a female donor in good health, enrolled as a control in a pregnancy study. This CDR3 is CASSLERDRGYNEQFF. CDR3 DNA sequence: TGCGCCAGCAGCCTCGAACGGGACAGGGGTTACAATGAGCAGTTCTTC.